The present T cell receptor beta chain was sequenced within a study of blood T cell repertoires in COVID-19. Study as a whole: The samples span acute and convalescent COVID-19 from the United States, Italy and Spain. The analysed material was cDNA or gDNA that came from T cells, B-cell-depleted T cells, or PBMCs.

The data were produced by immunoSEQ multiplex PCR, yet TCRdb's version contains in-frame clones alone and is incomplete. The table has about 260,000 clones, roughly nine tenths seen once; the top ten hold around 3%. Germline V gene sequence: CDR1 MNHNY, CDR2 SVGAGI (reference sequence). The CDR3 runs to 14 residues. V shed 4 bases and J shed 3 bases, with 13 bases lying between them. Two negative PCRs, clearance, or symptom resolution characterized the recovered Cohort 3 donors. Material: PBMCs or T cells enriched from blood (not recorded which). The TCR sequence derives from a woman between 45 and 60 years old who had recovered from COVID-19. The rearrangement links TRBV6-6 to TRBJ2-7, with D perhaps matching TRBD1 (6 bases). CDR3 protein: CASSSLGQSYEQYF. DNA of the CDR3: TGTGCCAGCAGTTCCTTAGGACAGAGCTACGAGCAGTACTTC.